A selection of T cell receptor beta chains follows, all from one sample in a study of blood T cell repertoires in COVID-19. Libraries were prepared by immunoSEQ multiplex PCR; TCRdb keeps only in-frame clonotypes and omits some of them. Of fewer than 300,000 clones in the sample, roughly 93% were seen once. The material sequenced was PBMCs or T cells enriched from blood (not recorded which). These receptors came from a woman in her thirties or forties with acute COVID-19. Each CDR3 is given with its conserved first and last residue. The order of the fields is V gene, clone size, D gene, J gene, CDR3 protein, CDR3 DNA. A D gene is named only where the DNA matches it firmly. Some rows have no size entry. The others give once, few or many, or a class for an expanded clone.

v_call: TRBV4-1; clone_size: -; d_call: TRBD2; j_call: TRBJ2-7; cdr3_aa: CASSRPGGYEQYF; cdr3_nt: TGCGCCAGCAGCCGCCCGGGAGGATACGAGCAGTACTTC
v_call: TRBV4-1; clone_size: -; d_call: -; j_call: TRBJ2-7; cdr3_aa: CASSPPAQDEQYF; cdr3_nt: TGCGCCAGCAGCCCCCCCGCTCAGGACGAGCAGTACTTC
v_call: TRBV7-2; clone_size: -; d_call: -; j_call: TRBJ1-1; cdr3_aa: CASSISGSTLNTEAFF; cdr3_nt: TGTGCCAGCAGCATATCGGGGAGTACCTTGAACACTGAAGCTTTCTTT
v_call: TRBV3-1/TRBV3-2; clone_size: once; d_call: -; j_call: TRBJ1-3; cdr3_aa: CASSQDPGASGNTIYF; cdr3_nt: TGTGCCAGCAGCCAGGATCCAGGGGCATCTGGAAACACCATATATTTT
v_call: TRBV7-2; clone_size: -; d_call: TRBD2; j_call: TRBJ2-7; cdr3_aa: CASTQRGPAPLVYEQYF; cdr3_nt: TGTGCCAGCACCCAGCGGGGTCCCGCCCCCCTTGTCTACGAGCAGTACTTC
v_call: TRBV4-1; clone_size: -; d_call: -; j_call: TRBJ2-7; cdr3_aa: CASSQGYRVNDEQYF; cdr3_nt: TGCGCCAGCAGCCAAGGCTACAGGGTCAATGACGAGCAGTACTTC
v_call: TRBV7-8; clone_size: -; d_call: TRBD2; j_call: TRBJ2-3; cdr3_aa: CASSPGPEAGGDTQYF; cdr3_nt: TGTGCCAGCAGCCCGGGCCCCGAGGCGGGGGGAGATACGCAGTATTTT
v_call: TRBV15; clone_size: once; d_call: TRBD1; j_call: TRBJ1-4; cdr3_aa: CATSSLQGVATNEKLFF; cdr3_nt: TGTGCCACCAGCAGTCTACAGGGGGTTGCAACTAATGAAAAACTGTTTTTT
v_call: TRBV5-1; clone_size: -; d_call: TRBD1; j_call: TRBJ2-7; cdr3_aa: CASSKAGGNDEQYF; cdr3_nt: TGCGCCAGCAGCAAGGCAGGGGGCAACGACGAGCAGTACTTC
v_call: TRBV5-1; clone_size: few; d_call: -; j_call: TRBJ1-1; cdr3_aa: CASSLDSVMNTEAFF; cdr3_nt: TGCGCCAGCAGCTTGGATTCCGTAATGAACACTGAAGCTTTCTTT
v_call: TRBV6-5; clone_size: -; d_call: -; j_call: TRBJ2-7; cdr3_aa: CASSYSGGTYEQYF; cdr3_nt: TGTGCCAGCAGTTACTCAGGGGGAACCTACGAGCAGTACTTC
v_call: TRBV2; clone_size: once; d_call: -; j_call: TRBJ1-1; cdr3_aa: CASTREKQREAFF; cdr3_nt: TGTGCCAGCACCCGGGAAAAACAGCGTGAAGCTTTCTTT
v_call: TRBV7-2; clone_size: -; d_call: TRBD1; j_call: TRBJ1-2; cdr3_aa: CASSAGTGRGYTF; cdr3_nt: TGTGCCAGCAGCGCTGGGACAGGGAGGGGCTACACCTTC
v_call: TRBV19; clone_size: -; d_call: -; j_call: TRBJ2-7; cdr3_aa: CASSIASGVGGLHEQYF; cdr3_nt: TGTGCCAGTAGTATAGCATCAGGGGTAGGAGGTCTGCACGAGCAGTACTTC
v_call: TRBV5-4; clone_size: -; d_call: TRBD2; j_call: TRBJ2-5; cdr3_aa: CASSLARGGGEETQYF; cdr3_nt: TGTGCCAGCAGCTTGGCCAGAGGTGGGGGGGAAGAGACCCAGTACTTC
v_call: TRBV2; clone_size: -; d_call: TRBD2; j_call: TRBJ2-1; cdr3_aa: CASSRGTSGHYNEQFF; cdr3_nt: TGTGCCAGCAGTAGAGGGACTAGCGGACACTACAATGAGCAGTTCTTC
v_call: TRBV19; clone_size: -; d_call: TRBD1; j_call: TRBJ1-2; cdr3_aa: CATTGQANYGYTF; cdr3_nt: TGTGCCACCACCGGACAGGCAAACTATGGCTACACCTTC
v_call: TRBV19; clone_size: -; d_call: TRBD1; j_call: TRBJ1-3; cdr3_aa: CASSMGQTSSSGNTIYF; cdr3_nt: TGTGCCAGTAGTATGGGACAGACCTCCAGCTCTGGAAACACCATATATTTT
v_call: TRBV18; clone_size: -; d_call: -; j_call: TRBJ2-7; cdr3_aa: CASSPLKRDEQYF; cdr3_nt: TGTGCCAGCTCACCACTGAAAAGAGACGAGCAGTACTTC
v_call: TRBV12-5; clone_size: -; d_call: -; j_call: TRBJ1-5; cdr3_aa: CASASSVFSNQPQHF; cdr3_nt: TGTGCTAGTGCCTCCAGTGTTTTTAGCAATCAGCCCCAGCATTTT
v_call: TRBV18; clone_size: -; d_call: TRBD2; j_call: TRBJ2-2; cdr3_aa: CASSPPSGRLTGELFF; cdr3_nt: TGTGCCAGCTCACCACCTAGCGGGAGGTTAACCGGGGAGCTGTTTTTT
v_call: TRBV6-5; clone_size: -; d_call: -; j_call: TRBJ2-1; cdr3_aa: CATASGAYNEQFF; cdr3_nt: TGTGCCACCGCGAGCGGAGCCTACAATGAGCAGTTCTTC
v_call: TRBV5-4; clone_size: -; d_call: -; j_call: TRBJ2-5; cdr3_aa: CASSLGELQETQYF; cdr3_nt: TGTGCCAGCAGCTTGGGCGAGTTACAAGAGACCCAGTACTTC
v_call: TRBV6-2/TRBV6-3; clone_size: -; d_call: TRBD1; j_call: TRBJ2-5; cdr3_aa: CASSSTGTGYQETQYF; cdr3_nt: TGTGCCAGCAGTTCCACCGGGACAGGGTACCAAGAGACCCAGTACTTC
v_call: TRBV18; clone_size: -; d_call: -; j_call: TRBJ1-1; cdr3_aa: CASSPRQNTEAFF; cdr3_nt: TGTGCCAGCTCACCACGGCAGAACACTGAAGCTTTCTTT
v_call: TRBV11-3; clone_size: -; d_call: -; j_call: TRBJ1-5; cdr3_aa: CASSLPQIRVLRYQPQHF; cdr3_nt: TGTGCCAGCAGCTTACCCCAAATCAGGGTCTTGCGCTATCAGCCCCAGCATTTT
v_call: TRBV5-6; clone_size: -; d_call: -; j_call: TRBJ1-2; cdr3_aa: CASFRADYGYTF; cdr3_nt: TGTGCCAGTTTCAGGGCGGACTATGGCTACACCTTC
v_call: TRBV30; clone_size: -; d_call: TRBD1; j_call: TRBJ1-5; cdr3_aa: CAWTLEGARGQPQHF; cdr3_nt: TGTGCCTGGACCCTAGAGGGGGCGCGAGGTCAGCCCCAGCATTTT
v_call: TRBV5-1; clone_size: -; d_call: -; j_call: TRBJ2-7; cdr3_aa: CASSLGPTYEQYF; cdr3_nt: TGCGCCAGCAGCTTGGGGCCGACCTACGAGCAGTACTTC
v_call: TRBV7-3; clone_size: -; d_call: -; j_call: TRBJ2-1; cdr3_aa: CASSLTFDSYNEQFF; cdr3_nt: TGTGCCAGCAGCTTAACCTTCGACAGCTACAATGAGCAGTTCTTC
v_call: TRBV7-9; clone_size: -; d_call: -; j_call: TRBJ1-4; cdr3_aa: CASSLEYNEKLFF; cdr3_nt: TGTGCCAGCAGCCTGGAGTATAATGAAAAACTGTTTTTT
v_call: TRBV7-9; clone_size: -; d_call: -; j_call: TRBJ1-5; cdr3_aa: CASTSDGGNQPQHF; cdr3_nt: TGTGCCAGCACCTCCGACGGGGGTAATCAGCCCCAGCATTTT
v_call: TRBV3-1/TRBV3-2; clone_size: once; d_call: -; j_call: TRBJ2-2; cdr3_aa: CASSQGGGGVTGELFF; cdr3_nt: TGTGCCAGCAGCCAAGGAGGGGGAGGGGTTACCGGGGAGCTGTTTTTT
v_call: TRBV29-1; clone_size: -; d_call: TRBD1; j_call: TRBJ1-2; cdr3_aa: CSVYGTVYGYTF; cdr3_nt: TGCAGCGTCTACGGGACAGTCTATGGCTACACCTTC
v_call: TRBV5-4; clone_size: -; d_call: TRBD1; j_call: TRBJ1-2; cdr3_aa: CASSLDRGYRVYGYTF; cdr3_nt: TGTGCCAGCAGCTTGGACAGGGGGTACAGAGTCTATGGCTACACCTTC
v_call: TRBV24-1; clone_size: -; d_call: -; j_call: TRBJ1-1; cdr3_aa: CATRAQVNTEAFF; cdr3_nt: TGTGCCACCAGGGCACAGGTGAACACTGAAGCTTTCTTT
v_call: TRBV11-3; clone_size: -; d_call: -; j_call: TRBJ1-1; cdr3_aa: CASGEGANTEAFF; cdr3_nt: TGTGCCAGCGGTGAAGGGGCGAACACTGAAGCTTTCTTT
v_call: TRBV18; clone_size: -; d_call: -; j_call: TRBJ1-2; cdr3_aa: CASSPVQDYGYTF; cdr3_nt: TGTGCCAGCTCACCGGTACAAGACTATGGCTACACCTTC
v_call: TRBV6-2/TRBV6-3; clone_size: -; d_call: -; j_call: TRBJ1-6; cdr3_aa: CASSYENSPLHF; cdr3_nt: TGTGCCAGCAGTTATGAGAATTCACCCCTCCACTTT